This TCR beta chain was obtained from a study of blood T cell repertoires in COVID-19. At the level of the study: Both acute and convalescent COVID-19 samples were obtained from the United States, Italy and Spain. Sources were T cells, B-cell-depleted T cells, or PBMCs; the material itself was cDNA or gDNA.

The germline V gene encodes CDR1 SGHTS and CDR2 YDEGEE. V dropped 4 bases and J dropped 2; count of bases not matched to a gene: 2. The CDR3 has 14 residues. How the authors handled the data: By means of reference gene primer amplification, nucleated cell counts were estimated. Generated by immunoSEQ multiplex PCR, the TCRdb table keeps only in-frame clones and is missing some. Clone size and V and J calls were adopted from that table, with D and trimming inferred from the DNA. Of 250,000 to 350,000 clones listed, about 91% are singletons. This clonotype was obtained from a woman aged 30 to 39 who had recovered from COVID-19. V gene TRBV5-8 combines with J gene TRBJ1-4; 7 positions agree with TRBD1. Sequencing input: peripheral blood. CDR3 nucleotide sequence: TGTGCCAGCAGCGCGGGACAGACTAATGAAAAACTGTTTTTT. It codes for CASSAGQTNEKLFF.